This is a list of T cell receptor beta chains from one sample in a study of vaccination and CD4 T cells after COVID-19. TCRdb itself ran the PCR reads through MiXCR, one entry per CDR3 protein. The repertoire holds around 3,000 distinct CDR3 sequences, with about 23% as singletons. Their target antigens are unknown. The sample here was CD4+ T cells from blood, cultured in vitro, taken after SARS-CoV-2 vaccination. The receptors originated from a human donor who had recovered from COVID-19. The CDR3 runs from the conserved cysteine through the conserved F or W. The D gene is left open where the match is weak. Expanded clones get a size class; other rows say once, few or many, or leave the size out.

J | D | V | size | DNA | CDR3
TRBJ1-1 | TRBD1 | TRBV7-2 | large | TGTGCCAGCAGCATGACAGGGGAGAGCACTGAAGCTTTCTTT | CASSMTGESTEAFF
TRBJ2-5 | TRBD2 | TRBV20-1 | medium-sized | TGCAGTGCTAGAGATGGCACTAGCGGGGAAGAGACCCAGTACTTC | CSARDGTSGEETQYF
TRBJ1-1 | TRBD1 | TRBV7-3 | . | TGTGCCAGCAGCTTAAGTGGACAGGGGAACCATGAAGCTTTCTTT | CASSLSGQGNHEAFF
TRBJ2-1 | TRBD1 | TRBV10-2 | . | TGCGCCAGCAGTGAGAGGCAGGGGGCATTCGAGCAGTTCTTC | CASSERQGAFEQFF
TRBJ1-1 | . | TRBV28 | few | TGTGCCAGCAGTTTAGTGGGGGCCTCTGAAGCTTTCTTT | CASSLVGASEAFF
TRBJ2-1 | . | TRBV6-5 | few | TGTGCCAGCAGTTACCCCGGGACCGCTAACAATGAGCAGTTCTTC | CASSYPGTANNEQFF
TRBJ1-1 | . | TRBV7-2 | . | TGTGCCAGCAGCTTAGCGCTTCACAGAAACACTGAAGCTTTCTTT | CASSLALHRNTEAFF
TRBJ1-2 | . | TRBV10-3 | . | TGTGCCACCCAAGGGGGGAGAGGCTATGGCTACATCTTC | CATQGGRGYGYIF
TRBJ2-3 | TRBD2 | TRBV4-1 | medium-sized | TGCGCCGGTAGCGGGGGGGGCACAGATACGCAGTATTTT | CAGSGGGTDTQYF
TRBJ1-2 | TRBD1 | TRBV2 | few | TGTGCCAGCAGTACCGGGACAGGGATCGCCTTC | CASSTGTGIAF
TRBJ2-1 | TRBD2 | TRBV7-9 | . | TGTGCCAGCACCGAAAGCGGGGGGCACAATGAGCAGTTCTTC | CASTESGGHNEQFF
TRBJ2-1 | . | TRBV20-1 | large | TGCAGTGCTAGAGGCCGGGGGTCGTCCCTCAATGAGCAGTTCTTC | CSARGRGSSLNEQFF
TRBJ1-1 | . | TRBV10-3 | once | TGTGCCATCAGTGTTAGTAGTGGGAACACTGAAGCTTTCTTT | CAISVSSGNTEAFF
TRBJ2-1 | . | TRBV7-7 | few | TGTGCCAGCAGCTTAACCTCCTACAATGAGCAGTTCTTC | CASSLTSYNEQFF
TRBJ2-1 | . | TRBV7-3 | . | TGTGCCAGCAGCTTAATGGCATACAATGAGCAGTTCTTC | CASSLMAYNEQFF
TRBJ2-5 | TRBD2 | TRBV5-5 | . | TGTGCCAGCACCCTCACCCCCCAGGGAGGGGAGACCCAGTACTTC | CASTLTPQGGETQYF
TRBJ1-2 | . | TRBV7-2 | . | TGTGCCAGCAGCTTACAGCGGGTGTCCGCCTTTGGGGGCTACACCTTC | CASSLQRVSAFGGYTF
TRBJ1-5 | TRBD1 | TRBV28 | . | TGTGCCAGCAGTTTGATACGGGACAGGGTAGGACGCAATCAGCCCCAGCATTTT | CASSLIRDRVGRNQPQHF
TRBJ2-7 | . | TRBV7-8 | . | TGTGCCAGTAAGGGACCGCATATCTACGAGCAGTACTTC | CASKGPHIYEQYF
TRBJ1-2 | TRBD1 | TRBV27 | large | TGTGCCAGCAGTTCCCGACAGGGTAGCTTTGGCTACACCTTC | CASSSRQGSFGYTF
TRBJ2-1 | . | TRBV7-2 | few | TGTGCCAGCAGCTTAGGCACCGAACTAAATGAGCAGTTCTTC | CASSLGTELNEQFF
TRBJ2-7 | . | TRBV10-3 | . | TGTGCCATCAGTGAAGGTGGGGTTTCCTCCTACGAGCAGTACTTC | CAISEGGVSSYEQYF
TRBJ1-2 | TRBD1 | TRBV15 | . | TGTGCCACCAGCAGGGGGGGACAGGGGCTTTACGGCTACACCTTC | CATSRGGQGLYGYTF
TRBJ1-5 | . | TRBV27 | . | TGTGCCAGCTCCCGTCTTGGCGAGGGTCAGCCCCAGCATTTT | CASSRLGEGQPQHF
TRBJ2-3 | . | TRBV15 | few | TGTGCCACCAGTTCACCGTTCACAGATACGCAGTATTTT | CATSSPFTDTQYF
TRBJ1-2 | TRBD1 | TRBV28 | . | TGTGCCAGCAGTCTCCGGGACAGACTTTCCTATGGCTACACCTTC | CASSLRDRLSYGYTF
TRBJ2-3 | . | TRBV28 | . | TGTGCCAGCAGTTTTCCACAGCCGAACACCCAGTATTTT | CASSFPQPNTQYF
TRBJ1-5 | . | TRBV27 | . | TGTGCCAGCAGTTTAAGGAGAGATCAGCCCCAGCATTTT | CASSLRRDQPQHF
TRBJ1-1 | TRBD1 | TRBV20-1 | . | TGCAGTGCTAGGGGACAGGGGGAAACTGAAGCTTTCTTT | CSARGQGETEAFF
TRBJ2-7 | . | TRBV7-8 | medium-sized | TGTGCCAGCAGCTTAGCCCCGGACTCCTACGAGCAGTACTTC | CASSLAPDSYEQYF
TRBJ2-7 | . | TRBV20-1 | . | TGCAGTGCTAGTCACAGCAGGAAAAATACCTACGAGCAGTACTTC | CSASHSRKNTYEQYF
TRBJ1-1 | TRBD1 | TRBV4-2 | medium-sized | TGTGCCAGCAGCCAACGGGTAGGGGGCGACGATGAAGCTTTCTTT | CASSQRVGGDDEAFF
TRBJ2-1 | . | TRBV7-9 | . | TGTGCCAGCCAGTTAGGGGGCTACAATGAGCAGTTCTTC | CASQLGGYNEQFF
TRBJ2-7 | TRBD2 | TRBV20-1 | medium-sized | TGCAGTGCTGAGCGGGGGCGATCCTACGAGCAGTACTTC | CSAERGRSYEQYF
TRBJ2-1 | TRBD2 | TRBV7-9 | . | TGTGCCGGTGAATCGACGGGGGGGCGATCTAGGGAGCAGTTCTTC | CAGESTGGRSREQFF
TRBJ2-7 | . | TRBV20-1 | medium-sized | TGCAGTGCTAGTGGACGAAACTACGAGCAGTACTTC | CSASGRNYEQYF
TRBJ2-1 | TRBD2 | TRBV7-9 | few | TGTGCCAGCAGCTTAGGCAAATTCATCCTTGGTAGCGGGGGGTCGAATGAGCAGTTCTTC | CASSLGKFILGSGGSNEQFF
TRBJ1-2 | . | TRBV19 | . | TGTGCCAGTGGCTCCGCGGCCCGCGACTATGGCTACACCTTC | CASGSAARDYGYTF
TRBJ2-7 | . | TRBV6-5 | medium-sized | TGTGCCAGCAGTTACTCGGCCCTAGGGTCCTACGAGCAGTACTTC | CASSYSALGSYEQYF
TRBJ2-7 | . | TRBV10-1 | . | TGCGCCAGCAGACAGGGTACCGAGCAGTACTTC | CASRQGTEQYF
TRBJ2-7 | TRBD1 | TRBV11-3 | . | TGTGCCAGCAGCAGTCGGGACAGGGACTACGAGCAGTACTTC | CASSSRDRDYEQYF
TRBJ1-2 | . | TRBV2 | . | TGTGCCAGTAGACGGACAGCCTTACGGGGCTACACCTTC | CASRRTALRGYTF
TRBJ1-1 | . | TRBV11-2 | . | TGTGCCAGCAGTCGACGGGGGCTTGAAGCTTTCTTT | CASSRRGLEAFF
TRBJ2-3 | . | TRBV4-1 | . | TGCGCCAGCAGCCAAGAAGAGCGCAGGGCGCAGTATTTT | CASSQEERRAQYF
TRBJ2-3 | TRBD1 | TRBV20-1 | medium-sized | TGCAGTGCCCAGGACGACAGGGGCCCAGATACGCAGTATTTT | CSAQDDRGPDTQYF
TRBJ1-2 | TRBD1 | TRBV6-1 | few | TGTGCCAGCACCCGGGACAGGGGATTCTATGGCTACACCTTC | CASTRDRGFYGYTF
TRBJ1-1 | . | TRBV5-1 | . | TGCGCCAGCAGCTTGCTCTCCAGGGGCACTGAAGCTTTCTTT | CASSLLSRGTEAFF
TRBJ2-5 | TRBD2 | TRBV20-1 | medium-sized | TGCAGTGCTCGAAAGCGGGGGGACGAGACCCAGTACTTC | CSARKRGDETQYF
TRBJ2-7 | TRBD1 | TRBV7-8 | medium-sized | TGTGCCAGCAGCTTAGCGGGACAGGGCGGGTACGAGCAGTACTTC | CASSLAGQGGYEQYF
TRBJ1-6 | . | TRBV19 | . | TGTGCCAGTAGTGCCTCTAAAAATTCACCCCTCCACTTT | CASSASKNSPLHF